This T cell receptor beta chain was observed in a study of patients and donors after allogeneic stem cell transplantation. The CDR3 runs to 14 residues. With 5 bases removed from V and 3 bases from J, the gap between germline ends came to 11 bases. One entry per CDR3 protein, called by TCRdb with MiXCR from the RT-PCR reads. This sample carries some 230,000 distinct CDR3 sequences, around an eighth of them seen once, and the ten largest clones take under 14%. There are many counts of this clonotype. The chain uses TRBV12-3 or TRBV12-4 and TRBJ1-5; tentative D call: TRBD1 (5 bases). The receptor's source is a human donor who was either an allogeneic HSCT recipient or a stem cell or donor lymphocyte infusion donor (not recorded which). It is not recorded whose cells these are; they may come from a transplant donor. The sample comprised blood, either unsorted or a sorted T cell fraction (not recorded which). CDR3 sequence reads: CASSPTVINQPQHF. In DNA form, the CDR3 reads TGTGCCAGCAGTCCGACAGTGATCAATCAGCCCCAGCATTTT.